The subject of this entry is one T cell receptor beta chain. Its antigen is unknown. Sequencing was performed with immunoSEQ multiplex PCR; in TCRdb, only in-frame clones are kept and a portion is missing. The profile shows under 1,900,000 clones, approximately 98.5% of them singletons. Germline V gene sequence: CDR1 GTSNPN, CDR2 SVGIG (reference sequence). J lost 10 bases, V lost 4 bases, and 10 bases had no gene match. The CDR3 loop spans 14 amino acids. The sample comes from a study of shared clonotypes between healthy human individuals. General study findings and limits: Blood was the only sampled material, and tissue repertoires likely differ. Clonotypes shared by all four sorted-subset donors had higher generation probabilities than non-shared clonotypes.

CD4+ cells yielded CD45RA+ naive and CD45RA-negative memory subsets. The rearrangement links TRBV30 to TRBJ2-1; 10 bases line up with TRBD2. This TCR was recovered from a man between 25 and 39 years old in good health. The material sequenced was naive CD4+ T cells sorted from blood. Subset of the sample: CD45RA+ positively selected. The CDR3 DNA follows: TGTGCCTGGACGGAAGCGGGGGGGCCCCGGGAGCAGTTCTTC. This codes for CAWTEAGGPREQFF.